A selection of T cell receptor beta chains follows, all from one sample in a study of T cells in Graves' hyperthyroidism and ophthalmopathy. In TCRdb, the multiplex PCR reads were re-called with MiXCR into one record per CDR3 protein. The sample records roughly 660,000 distinct CDR3 sequences, roughly a sixth being singletons. The sample consisted of blood. The receptor source for this set is a man between 45 and 60 years old with Graves' hyperthyroidism. CDR3s include the opening cysteine and the closing phenylalanine or tryptophan. Fields, in order: CDR3 length, J gene, V gene, clone size, D gene, CDR3 DNA, CDR3 protein. The D gene is left open where the match is weak. Part of the rows lack a size; the others show once, few, many or a class for expanded clones.

12,TRBJ2-5,TRBV27,many,NA,TGTGCCAGCAGTTCCGGAAAAGAGACCCAGTACTTC,CASSSGKETQYF
18,TRBJ2-1,TRBV11-2,many,TRBD2,TGTGCCAGCAGCCTCGGGACTAGCGGGATCGGCTCCTACAATGAGCAGTTCTTC,CASSLGTSGIGSYNEQFF
12,TRBJ2-7,TRBV11-2,many,NA,TGTGCCAGCAGCTTAGTACAGGCCGAGCAGTACTTC,CASSLVQAEQYF
15,TRBJ2-3,TRBV5-6,few,TRBD1,TGTGCCAGCAGCATCCGGGACAGTGGCACAGATACGCAGTATTTT,CASSIRDSGTDTQYF
11,TRBJ2-7,TRBV6-1,few,NA,TGTGCCAGCAATGGGGGGTACGAGCAGTACTTC,CASNGGYEQYF
14,TRBJ2-7,TRBV4-3,many,TRBD1,TGCGCCAGCAGCCAAGGGGACAGGGCGGACGAGCAGTACTTC,CASSQGDRADEQYF
13,TRBJ2-2,TRBV20-1,NA,TRBD2,TGCAGTGCTCTCGGGGGACTAGCCGGGGAGCTGTTTTTT,CSALGGLAGELFF
16,TRBJ2-1,TRBV5-6,few,NA,TGTGCCAGCAGCCTTGGGCGGGACAGCTCCTACAATGAGCAGTTCTTC,CASSLGRDSSYNEQFF
16,TRBJ2-1,TRBV9,many,TRBD2,TGTGCCAGCAGCAACCGACTAGCGGGAGGGCTTAATGAGCAGTTCTTC,CASSNRLAGGLNEQFF
14,TRBJ1-2,TRBV12-3/TRBV12-4,NA,TRBD1,TGTGCCAGCAGCCCCGGGACAGGGGCGGATGGCTACACCTTC,CASSPGTGADGYTF
17,TRBJ2-3,TRBV20-1,many,TRBD1,TGCAGTGCTAGAGATGCGCAGGCGACAGGGGGCTCCGATACGCAGTATTTT,CSARDAQATGGSDTQYF
12,TRBJ2-1,TRBV13,few,NA,TGTGCCAGCAGCTTTCGGGGAATTGAGCAGTTCTTC,CASSFRGIEQFF
15,TRBJ1-5,TRBV5-6,NA,NA,TGTGCCAGCAGCTTTTTACAGAATAGCAATCAGCCCCAGCATTTT,CASSFLQNSNQPQHF
15,TRBJ2-3,TRBV7-2,many,TRBD1,TGTGCCAGCAGCTTAGTACAGGGGGAGGCAGATACGCAGTATTTT,CASSLVQGEADTQYF
13,TRBJ2-7,TRBV5-1,few,NA,TGCGCCAGCAGGGGGGCCTCGGCCTACGAGCAGTACTTC,CASRGASAYEQYF
15,TRBJ1-2,TRBV19,NA,TRBD1,TGTGCCAGTAGTAGCACCGGGACAGGGGCCTATGGCTACACCTTC,CASSSTGTGAYGYTF
16,TRBJ2-7,TRBV11-2,many,TRBD2,TGTGCCAGCAGCTTAGGGGAGGGAGGTATCGTGTACGAGCAGTACTTC,CASSLGEGGIVYEQYF
15,TRBJ2-7,TRBV11-3,NA,TRBD2,TGTGCCAGCAGCCAAATAGCGGGAGAAGGATACGAGCAGTACTTC,CASSQIAGEGYEQYF
17,TRBJ2-5,TRBV7-9,many,TRBD2,TGTGCCAGCAGCTCCCCAAAGGGACTAGCCGGAGGAGAGACCCAGTACTTC,CASSSPKGLAGGETQYF
15,TRBJ2-3,TRBV29-1,many,NA,TGCAGCGTTGAAGAGGGGCGCCTCGGTGTGGATACGCAGTATTTT,CSVEEGRLGVDTQYF
15,TRBJ2-2,TRBV29-1,NA,TRBD1,TGCAGCGCCTCGAAGGACAGGGGGTCGACCGGGGAGCTGTTTTTT,CSASKDRGSTGELFF
12,TRBJ2-3,TRBV18,NA,NA,TGTGCCAGCTCTACGTCCATCGATACGCAGTATTTT,CASSTSIDTQYF
12,TRBJ1-1,TRBV3-1,many,NA,TGTGCCAGCAGCCAAGGTATTGTAGGTGCTTTCTTT,CASSQGIVGAFF
13,TRBJ2-5,TRBV20-1,few,NA,TGCAGTGCTAGAGACGATATCGCATGGACCCAGTACTTC,CSARDDIAWTQYF
14,TRBJ1-4,TRBV27,many,TRBD1,TGTGCCAGCAGTTATACAGGGGGGGCTGAAAAACTGTTTTTT,CASSYTGGAEKLFF
14,TRBJ1-2,TRBV24-1,many,NA,TGTGCCACCAGTGAACGGACAGCCTCCTATGGCTACACCTTC,CATSERTASYGYTF
13,TRBJ1-2,TRBV25-1,NA,NA,TGTGCCAGCAGTGACAGGGCGGACTATGGCTACACCTTC,CASSDRADYGYTF
16,TRBJ2-7,TRBV7-9,many,TRBD2,TGTGCCAGCAGCTCGACTAGCGGCCCCTCCTCGGGGGAGCAGTACTTC,CASSSTSGPSSGEQYF
14,TRBJ1-5,TRBV4-1,NA,NA,TGCGCCAGCAGCCAAGATGGAAGGGGTCAGCCCCAGCATTTT,CASSQDGRGQPQHF
14,TRBJ2-1,TRBV6-2/TRBV6-3,few,NA,TGTGCCAGCACCTCCGGGACAACCTACAATGAGCAGTTCTTC,CASTSGTTYNEQFF
14,TRBJ2-7,TRBV11-3,once,NA,TGTGCCAGCAGCTTAGATGAGGGTCCCTACGAGCAGTACTTC,CASSLDEGPYEQYF
15,TRBJ2-1,TRBV12-3/TRBV12-4,NA,TRBD2,TGTGCCAGCAGCCAGGGACTAGCGGGAGGTGATGAGCAGTTCTTC,CASSQGLAGGDEQFF
15,TRBJ1-4,TRBV5-6,few,TRBD1,TGTGCCAGCAGCAGCCTCAGGGGGATGGATGAAAAACTGTTTTTT,CASSSLRGMDEKLFF
14,TRBJ2-1,TRBV24-1,NA,NA,TGTGCCACCAGTGATTTCTCCGGGGGCGTTGAGCAGTTCTTC,CATSDFSGGVEQFF
15,TRBJ2-3,TRBV4-3,few,NA,TGCGCCAGCAGCCAAGATCTCGGGAGACCAGATACGCAGTATTTT,CASSQDLGRPDTQYF
14,TRBJ2-1,TRBV24-1,NA,TRBD1,TGTGCCACCAGACAGGGGGAATCCTACAATGAGCAGTTCTTC,CATRQGESYNEQFF
14,TRBJ2-7,TRBV29-1,few,NA,TGCAGCGTCCAAGGTCGGCAGGGTGGCTACGAGCAGTACTTC,CSVQGRQGGYEQYF
17,TRBJ2-5,TRBV18,many,TRBD2,TGTGCCAGCTCACCACGCGGGACTAGCGGGAGTTGGGAGACCCAGTACTTC,CASSPRGTSGSWETQYF
16,TRBJ2-3,TRBV7-8,many,TRBD2,TGTGCCAGCAGCGGAATAGCGGGAGGGGGCACAGATACGCAGTATTTT,CASSGIAGGGTDTQYF
15,TRBJ1-5,TRBV7-2,few,TRBD1,TGTGCCAGCAGCCCGGGGACAGACCGAGATCAGCCCCAGCATTTT,CASSPGTDRDQPQHF
16,TRBJ2-2,TRBV24-1,few,TRBD1,TGTGCCACCAGTGACGTAGGACAGGACCTCACCGGGGAGCTGTTTTTT,CATSDVGQDLTGELFF
13,TRBJ1-1,TRBV29-1,NA,NA,TGCAGCGTTGCGGGGGGCAGGGCCACTGAAGCTTTCTTT,CSVAGGRATEAFF
15,TRBJ1-6,TRBV28,many,NA,TGTGCCAGCAGCTATCGACAGGATCTATATTCACCCCTCCACTTT,CASSYRQDLYSPLHF
16,TRBJ2-3,TRBV7-2,NA,TRBD2,TGTGCCAGCAGCCCCTGGACTAGCGTTTGGGCAGATACGCAGTATTTT,CASSPWTSVWADTQYF
15,TRBJ2-1,TRBV6-2/TRBV6-3,NA,TRBD2,TGTGCCAGCAGTTACGAGATAGCGGGAGGTCTGGAGCAGTTCTTC,CASSYEIAGGLEQFF
13,TRBJ1-6,TRBV3-1,NA,TRBD1,TGTGCCAGCGAGGGGGCGTATAATTCACCCCTCCACTTT,CASEGAYNSPLHF